The sequence of this T cell receptor beta chain was determined in a study of neurological immune-mediated disorders. Stored at -80 C, 2 million PBMCs were the source of the unsorted libraries. TCRdb fed the 5' RACE reads into MiXCR, producing one record per CDR3 protein. The sample lists about 95,000 distinct CDR3 sequences, 3% to 4% occurring once. As concerns this clonotype: Antigen specificity is unknown.

The CDR3 totals 12 residues. Germline V lookup: CDR1 SQVTM, CDR2 ANQGSEA. The V end was cut by 4 bases, the J end by 4 bases, with 10 bases between. Overall study findings and caveats: For the multiple sclerosis repertoire cluster, no association with any clinical or MRI feature was found. In HTLV-1-associated myelopathy, TCR clonal expansion was greatest, and in multiple sclerosis it was least, below healthy controls.

The sequenced material came from PBMCs. This chain links TRBV29-1 with TRBJ1-2; possibly TRBD1 for D (5 bases). The clonotype was recovered from a woman aged 18-29 years with multiple sclerosis. The CDR3 here is CSVGVGTYGYTF. CDR3 bases: TGCAGCGTTGGGGTCGGGACCTATGGCTACACCTTC.